These 27 T cell receptor beta chains were sequenced from one sample in a study of CD8 T cell repertoires and HIV-1 epitope variants. Clones were read by immunoSEQ multiplex PCR, and TCRdb kept only the in-frame ones, dropping some. There are 90,000 or so clones in the sample; more than 65% occur only once, and roughly 25% lies in the top ten. Source material: uncultured baseline CD8+ T cells from peripheral blood mononuclear cells (PBMCs). The receptor source for this set is a male donor with HIV.

This clone was detected a few times. This chain connects TRBV30 to TRBJ1-5; 8 positions match TRBD1. The V and J ends lost 2 bases and 6 bases, in that order; junction bases with no gene match: 6. The CDR3 spans 14 residues. Germline loops: CDR1 GTSNPN, CDR2 SVGIG (reference sequence). The CDR3 reads CAWSKDRAGQPQHF. CDR3 sequence (DNA): TGTGCCTGGAGTAAGGACAGGGCGGGTCAGCCCCAGCATTTT. The full variable domain, its missing parts supplied by reference TRBV30 and TRBJ1-5, is SQTIHQWPATLVQPVGSPLSLECTVEGTSNPNLYWYRQAAGRGLQLLFYSVGIGQISSEVPQNLSASRPQDRQFILSSKKLLLSDSGFYLCAWSKDRAGQPQHFGDGTRLSIL.

In DNA form, the CDR3 reads TGTGCCAGCAGCGTAGAGTCGTTACAGGGGGCCTACAATGAGCAGTTCTTC. Its translation is CASSVESLQGAYNEQFF. V gene TRBV9 combines with J gene TRBJ2-1, with TRBD1 identical over 8 bases. CDR1 SGDLS and CDR2 YYNGEE come from the germline V gene. V lost 0 bases, J lost 2 bases, and 7 bases stayed unmatched. The CDR3 has 17 residues. The full variable domain, rest sourced from reference TRBV9 and TRBJ2-1, is DSGVTQTPKHLITATGQRVTLRCSPRSGDLSVYWYQQSLDQGLQFLIQYYNGEERAKGNILERFSAQQFPDLHSELNLSSLELGDSALYFCASSVESLQGAYNEQFFGPGTRLTVL.

The CDR3 loop is CASSPEGQGIREQYF. The CDR3 nucleotides read TGCGCCAGCAGCCCGGAGGGACAGGGGATTCGCGAGCAGTACTTC. The chain uses TRBV5-1 and TRBJ2-7; 10 positions agree with TRBD1. V gave up 4 bases and J gave up 6 bases; unmatched junction bases: 10. The CDR3 totals 15 residues. Germline V gene sequence: CDR1 SGHRS, CDR2 YFSETQ.

The chain has TRBV7-3 and TRBJ2-1, with 10 bases aligning to TRBD1. The V segment lost 6 bases and the J segment 3 bases; nucleotides outside the gene matches: 2. The germline V gene encodes CDR1 SGHTA and CDR2 FQGTGA. The CDR3 sequence is 14 residues long. The DNA of the CDR3 is TGTGCCAGCAGTCGGGACAGGGGCTACAATGAGCAGTTCTTC. Its translation: CASSRDRGYNEQFF. Based on the CDR3 plus reference TRBV7-3 and TRBJ2-1, the full variable domain is GAGVSQTPSNKVTEKGKYVELRCDPISGHTALYWYRQSLGQGPEFLIYFQGTGAADDSGLPNDRFFAVRPEGSVSTLKIQRTERGDSAVYLCASSRDRGYNEQFFGPGTRLTVL.

This chain links TRBV6-5 with TRBJ1-6; no reliable D call. This CDR3 spans 12 amino acids. Germline V gives CDR1 MNHEY, CDR2 SVGAGI. Trimming removed 8 bases from V and 7 bases from J, with 9 bases in between. The CDR3 bases are TGTGCCAGCCTCGGGCCGAATTCACCCCTCCACTTT. Residues: CASLGPNSPLHF.

The V and J genes are TRBV19 and TRBJ1-4; D perhaps matches TRBD1 (6 bases). In germline, CDR1 is LNHDA, CDR2 SQIVND (reference sequence). The CDR3 is made up of 14 amino acids. Trimming took off 3 bases at V and 8 bases at J, with 13 bases between the two ends. The CDR3 DNA reads TGTGCCAGTAGTATCGTACAGGGTCGGGAAAAACTGTTTTTT. Encoded protein: CASSIVQGREKLFF.

This clone was observed at least ten times. The V call is TRBV11-2, the J call TRBJ1-4; D might be TRBD1 (6 bases). CDR3 length: 15 residues. V lost 5 bases and J lost 4, with 14 bases in between. From germline, CDR1 is SGHAT and CDR2 FQNNGV. The CDR3 sequence is CASSLQDSFNEKLFF. CDR3 nucleotide sequence: TGTGCCAGCAGCCTGCAGGACAGCTTTAATGAAAAACTGTTTTTT.

The rearrangement uses TRBV28 and TRBJ1-2, with D tentatively TRBD1 (6 bases). This CDR3 is 14 amino acids long. CDR1 and CDR2 from the germline V gene are MDHEN and SYDVKM. V gave up 2 bases and J gave up 8 bases, with 15 bases separating them. The chain's CDR3 is CASSLGGRQEGYTF. The CDR3 DNA is TGTGCCAGCAGTTTAGGGGGGCGACAGGAGGGCTACACCTTC.

The rearrangement uses TRBV10-1 and TRBJ2-1; 11 nucleotides line up with TRBD1. Trimming took 2 bases from V and 0 from J; bases not matched to a gene: 6. CDR1 and CDR2 (germline): WNHNN, SYGVQD (reference sequence). This CDR3 has 18 amino acids. CDR3 sequence (DNA): TGCGCCAGCAGTGAGGTATCCGGGACAGGGGGCTCCTACAATGAGCAGTTCTTC. Amino acid sequence: CASSEVSGTGGSYNEQFF.

The V gene is TRBV9, the J gene TRBJ2-6; a possible D gene is TRBD2 (6 bases). V lost 2 bases to trimming and J lost 2 bases, with 14 bases between them. The CDR3 spans 17 residues. Per germline, CDR1 SGDLS and CDR2 YYNGEE. The CDR3 DNA reads as TGTGCCAGCAGCGTGCGGGGTGAACTTGCTGGGGCCAACGTCCTGACTTTC. Translating gives CASSVRGELAGANVLTF.

This clone was observed once. CDR3 in amino acids: CASWWGLGYNEQFF. CDR3 nucleotide sequence: TGTGCCTCCTGGTGGGGTCTGGGTTACAATGAGCAGTTCTTC. This rearrangement joins TRBV2 to TRBJ2-1, with D unresolved. Trimming removed 11 bases from V and 4 bases from J, with 18 bases in between. Per germline, CDR1 SNHLY and CDR2 FYNNEI. This CDR3 spans 14 amino acids.

A remark on this clone: Additional DNA sequences in this sample encode the identical CDR3. The V gene is TRBV19, the J gene TRBJ1-5, with D uncertain. The CDR3 consists of 13 residues. Trimming pared 5 bases from V and 0 bases from J, leaving 5 bases between. Germline V lookup: CDR1 LNHDA, CDR2 SQIVND (reference sequence). DNA for the CDR3: TGTGCCAGTAGTGTGAGTAGCAATCAGCCCCAGCATTTT. Translation gives CASSVSSNQPQHF.

The chain links TRBV5-4 to TRBJ2-7; D ambiguous. The CDR3 is 15 amino acids. Germline CDR1 reads SGHNT; CDR2 reads YYREEE (reference sequence). The V end lost 6 bases, the J end lost 0 bases, and 16 bases lay between the germline ends. CDR3 residues: CASKAGRLRSYEQYF. The CDR3 DNA sequence: TGTGCCAGCAAGGCTGGGCGATTGCGCTCCTACGAGCAGTACTTC.

The chain is built from TRBV19 and TRBJ1-5; D gene unclear. CDR1 and CDR2 (germline): LNHDA, SQIVND (reference sequence). The CDR3 runs to 14 residues. V was pared by 3 bases and J by 1 base, with 7 bases between. CDR3 protein: CASSIVHSNQPQHF. The DNA of the CDR3 is TGTGCCAGTAGTATCGTTCACAGCAATCAGCCCCAGCATTTT.

As for this clone: Other DNA sequences in the sample encode the same CDR3. The rearrangement links TRBV6-5 to TRBJ2-7, with a weak D call TRBD1 (5 bases). Deletions cut 5 bases from V and 3 bases from J, with 11 bases between. Germline lookup yields CDR1 MNHEY and CDR2 SVGAGI. The CDR3 loop spans 13 amino acids. CDR3 sequence: CASSRDRDYEQYF. In DNA form, the CDR3 reads TGTGCCAGCAGTCGAGACAGAGACTACGAGCAGTACTTC.

This chain connects TRBV5-8 to TRBJ2-2; D might be TRBD1 (6 bases). CDR3 length: 15 amino acids. Germline V gives CDR1 SGHTS, CDR2 YDEGEE. Trimming took 0 bases from V and 4 from J, leaving 10 bases between them. The CDR3 sequence: CASSLERRGTGELFF. In DNA, the CDR3 is TGTGCCAGCAGCTTGGAGCGCAGGGGCACCGGGGAGCTGTTTTTT.

The chain employs TRBV28 and TRBJ2-7; perhaps TRBD2 as D (6 bases). This CDR3 is built from 12 residues. The germline CDR1 and CDR2 sequences are MDHEN and SYDVKM. Trimming removed 4 bases from V and 7 bases from J, with 11 bases in between. CDR3 coding DNA: TGTGCCAGCAGTTCGGAGGGGTGGGAGCAGTACTTC. Its protein is CASSSEGWEQYF.

This sequence joins TRBV27 and TRBJ1-2; a possible D gene is TRBD1 (6 bases). CDR1 and CDR2 from the germline V gene are MNHEY and SMNVEV (reference sequence). The germline V and J ends were trimmed by 5 bases and 6 bases, with 22 bases remaining between them. The CDR3 has 16 residues. CDR3 sequence reads: CASSLRAEMAGDGYTF. The DNA of the CDR3 is TGTGCCAGCAGTCTCCGGGCGGAGATGGCAGGGGATGGCTACACCTTC.

In its sample, this clone was seen a few times. The J gene is TRBJ2-7, the V gene TRBV19, with D possibly being TRBD1 (5 bases). The CDR3 totals 14 residues. Per germline, CDR1 LNHDA and CDR2 SQIVND (reference sequence). Between the trimmed V and J ends, which lost 4 bases and 2 bases, there was a span of 12 bases. CDR3 DNA: TGTGCCAGTAGTACGCAGGGTGGGCCCTACGAGCAGTACTTC. This codes for CASSTQGGPYEQYF.

The J gene is TRBJ1-1, the V gene TRBV13; the D is unclear. V shed 7 bases and J shed 1 base, with 16 bases lying between them. Germline V gene data show CDR1 as PRHDT and CDR2 as FYEKMQ (reference sequence). This CDR3 is built from 15 residues. The DNA of the CDR3 is TGTGCCAGCACCATAAGGGAAGAGAGGAACACTGAAGCTTTCTTT. This codes for CASTIREERNTEAFF. The full variable domain, with the rest looked up from reference TRBV13 and TRBJ1-1, is AAGVIQSPRHLIKEKRETATLKCYPIPRHDTVYWYQQGPGQDPQFLISFYEKMQSDKGSIPDRFSAQQFSDYHSELNMSSLELGDSALYFCASTIREERNTEAFFGQGTRLTVV.

The chain employs TRBV5-1 and TRBJ2-1; possible D gene TRBD1, 8 bases. CDR3 length equals 15 residues. Germline lookup yields CDR1 SGHRS and CDR2 YFSETQ. V gave up 4 bases and J gave up 3 bases, with 14 bases separating them. The DNA for the CDR3 is TGCGCCAGCAGCGTACAGGGGGGGTACTACAATGAGCAGTTCTTC. Translated, it gives CASSVQGGYYNEQFF.

This clone was recorded at least ten times. The chain combines TRBV5-6 with TRBJ2-1; D gene unclear. V was cut by 3 bases and J by 11 bases, with 12 bases left in between. The CDR3 loop spans 12 amino acids. CDR1 is SGHDT, CDR2 YYEEEE, per germline. CDR3 sequence reads: CASSSIQNQQFF. CDR3 in DNA: TGTGCCAGCAGCTCTATCCAAAATCAGCAGTTCTTC.

The chain couples TRBV5-6 to TRBJ2-2; TRBD1 matches 10 bases. After removal of 3 bases from V and 6 bases from J, the junction contained 5 bases not matched to a gene. The CDR3 sequence is 15 residues long. The germline CDR1 and CDR2 sequences are SGHDT and YYEEEE. CDR3 coding DNA: TGTGCCAGCAGCTGGGACAGGGGCATGGCCGGGGAGCTGTTTTTT. The encoded protein is CASSWDRGMAGELFF.

The chain uses TRBV28 and TRBJ1-1; D unclear. From germline, CDR1 is MDHEN and CDR2 SYDVKM. V gave up 3 bases and J gave up 7 bases, with 12 bases separating them. The CDR3 is 13 amino acids. CDR3 amino acids: CASSFASHGEAFF. CDR3 DNA sequence: TGTGCCAGCAGTTTTGCCAGCCATGGTGAAGCTTTCTTT.

The V gene is TRBV29-1, the J gene TRBJ2-7; 9 nucleotides match TRBD1. The V gene's germline CDR1 is SQVTM and CDR2 ANQGSEA. There are 14 residues in the CDR3. Trimming removed 7 bases from V and 0 bases from J; junction bases left unmatched: 7. CDR3 protein: CSAGQGTTSYEQYF. The DNA for the CDR3 is TGCAGCGCTGGACAGGGGACGACCTCCTACGAGCAGTACTTC.

The chain employs TRBV5-6 and TRBJ1-5; tentatively, D is TRBD1 (6 bases). Germline V lookup: CDR1 SGHDT, CDR2 YYEEEE. This CDR3 contains 14 residues. Trimming shortened V by 4 bases and J by 4 bases, and 12 bases separated the two germline ends. The CDR3 region is CASSLGGGNQPQHF. CDR3 nucleotides: TGTGCCAGCAGCCTAGGGGGGGGGAATCAGCCCCAGCATTTT.

A few counts support this clone. The V call is TRBV6-1, the J call TRBJ1-5; the match to TRBD1 covers 10 bases. V lost 1 base and J lost 6; bases outside the gene matches: 3. Per the germline V gene, CDR1 is MNHNS and CDR2 is SASEGT. The CDR3 totals 15 residues. CDR3 nucleotide sequence: TGTGCCAGCAGTGAAGGACAGGGGGCCATTCAGCCCCAGCATTTT. Protein product: CASSEGQGAIQPQHF.